The clone carrying this T cell receptor beta chain has just a few counts. Its antigen is not known. These data originate in a study of naive and memory T cell subsets. Findings and caveats of the study: From naive to CM, EM and EMRA, diversity decreased and Gini increased. Over 90% of naive TCR sequences appeared only once, unlike memory subsets. Especially in CD8 cells, naive repertoires contained a few larger clonotypes, possibly CD45RA-re-expressing memory cells.

The V segment lost 5 bases and the J segment 2 bases; nucleotides outside the gene matches: 11. There are 16 residues in the CDR3. Germline-derived CDR1 and CDR2 are LGHNT and FRNRAP. The beta constant-region primer was an equimolar mix of two oligonucleotides covering TRBC1 and TRBC2. The ligated cDNA underwent four PCR rounds using SP2 and nested alpha and beta constant-region primers. TCRdb ran MiXCR on the UMI-ligation and nested PCR reads and lists one entry per CDR3 protein. The sample lists just over 80,000 distinct CDR3 sequences; roughly 9.3% were seen once. The source of this sequence is a human donor in good health. The chain recombines TRBV12-5 with TRBJ2-5, with TRBD1 identical over 7 bases. The sequenced sample consisted of naive CD8+ T cells from blood. The CDR3: CASGGLGTAPQETQYF. The CDR3 DNA follows: TGTGCTAGTGGTGGCCTCGGGACAGCGCCGCAAGAGACCCAGTACTTC.